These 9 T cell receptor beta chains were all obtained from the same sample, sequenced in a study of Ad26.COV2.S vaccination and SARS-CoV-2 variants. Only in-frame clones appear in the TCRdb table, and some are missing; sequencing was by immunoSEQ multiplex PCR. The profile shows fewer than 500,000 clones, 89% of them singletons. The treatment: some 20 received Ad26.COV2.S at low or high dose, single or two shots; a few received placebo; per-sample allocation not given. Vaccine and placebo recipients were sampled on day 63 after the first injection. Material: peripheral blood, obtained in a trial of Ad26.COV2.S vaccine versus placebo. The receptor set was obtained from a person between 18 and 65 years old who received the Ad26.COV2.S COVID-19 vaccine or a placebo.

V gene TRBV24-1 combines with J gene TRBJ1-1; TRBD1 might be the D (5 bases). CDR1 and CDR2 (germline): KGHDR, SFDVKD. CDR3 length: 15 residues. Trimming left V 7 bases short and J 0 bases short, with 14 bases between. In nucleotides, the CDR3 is TGTGCCACCAGATCGAGCGGGGACCTGAACACTGAAGCTTTCTTT. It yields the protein CATRSSGDLNTEAFF.

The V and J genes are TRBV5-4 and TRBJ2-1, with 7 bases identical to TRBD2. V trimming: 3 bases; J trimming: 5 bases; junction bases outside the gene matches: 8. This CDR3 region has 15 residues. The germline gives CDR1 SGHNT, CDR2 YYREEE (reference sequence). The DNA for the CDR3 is TGTGCCAGCAGCTGGGGACCTAGCGGCGACAATGAGCAGTTCTTC. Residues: CASSWGPSGDNEQFF. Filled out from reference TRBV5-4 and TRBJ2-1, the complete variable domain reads ETGVTQSPTHLIKTRGQQVTLRCSSQSGHNTVSWYQQALGQGPQFIFQYYREEENGRGNFPPRFSGLQFPNYSSELNVNALELDDSALYLCASSWGPSGDNEQFFGPGTRLTVL.

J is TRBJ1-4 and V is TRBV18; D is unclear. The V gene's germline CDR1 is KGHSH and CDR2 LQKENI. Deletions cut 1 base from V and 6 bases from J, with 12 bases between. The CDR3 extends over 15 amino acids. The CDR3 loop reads CASSPQTGGDEKLFF. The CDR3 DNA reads TGTGCCAGCTCACCACAGACCGGTGGGGATGAAAAACTGTTTTTT.

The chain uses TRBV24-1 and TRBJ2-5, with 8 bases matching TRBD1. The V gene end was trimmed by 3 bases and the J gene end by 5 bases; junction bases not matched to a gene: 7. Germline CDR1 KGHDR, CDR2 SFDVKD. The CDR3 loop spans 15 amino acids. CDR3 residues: CATSDMTGAGETQYF. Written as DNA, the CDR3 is TGTGCCACCAGTGATATGACAGGGGCGGGGGAGACCCAGTACTTC.

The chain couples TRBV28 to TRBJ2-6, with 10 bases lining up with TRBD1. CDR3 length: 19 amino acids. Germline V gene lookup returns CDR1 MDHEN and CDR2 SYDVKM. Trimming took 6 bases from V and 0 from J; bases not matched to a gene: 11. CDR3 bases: TGTGCCAGCAGGCAATCGACAGGGGGCGGCCACTCTGGGGCCAACGTCCTGACTTTC. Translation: CASRQSTGGGHSGANVLTF. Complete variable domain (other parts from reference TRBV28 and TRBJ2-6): DVKVTQSSRYLVKRTGEKVFLECVQDMDHENMFWYRQDPGLGLRLIYFSYDVKMKEKGDIPEGYSVSREKKERFSLILESASTNQTSMYLCASRQSTGGGHSGANVLTFGAGSRLTVL.

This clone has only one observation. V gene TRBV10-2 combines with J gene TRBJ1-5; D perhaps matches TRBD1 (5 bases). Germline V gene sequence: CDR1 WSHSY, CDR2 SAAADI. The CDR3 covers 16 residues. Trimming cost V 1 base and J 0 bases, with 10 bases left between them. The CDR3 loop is CASSEWQGSSNQPQHF. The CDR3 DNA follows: TGCGCCAGCAGTGAGTGGCAGGGTAGTAGCAATCAGCCCCAGCATTTT.

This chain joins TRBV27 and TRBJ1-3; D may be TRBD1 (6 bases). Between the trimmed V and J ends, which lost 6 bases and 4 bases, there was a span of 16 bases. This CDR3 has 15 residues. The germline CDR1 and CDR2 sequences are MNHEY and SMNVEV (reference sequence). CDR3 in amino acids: CASRPRRGAGNTIYF. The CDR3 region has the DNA TGTGCCAGCAGACCACGGAGGGGGGCCGGAAACACCATATATTTT.

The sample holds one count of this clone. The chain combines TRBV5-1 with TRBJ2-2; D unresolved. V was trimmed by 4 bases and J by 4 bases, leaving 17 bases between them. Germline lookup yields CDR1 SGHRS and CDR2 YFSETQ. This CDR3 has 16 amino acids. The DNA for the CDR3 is TGCGCCAGCAGCGCGACTGTGTTGTTGGGCACCGGGGAGCTGTTTTTT. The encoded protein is CASSATVLLGTGELFF.

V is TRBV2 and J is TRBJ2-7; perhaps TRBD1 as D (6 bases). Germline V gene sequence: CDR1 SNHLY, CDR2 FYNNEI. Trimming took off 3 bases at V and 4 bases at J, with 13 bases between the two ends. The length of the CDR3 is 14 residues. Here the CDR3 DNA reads TGTGCCAGCAGTGATCAGGGGCTGAGTTACGAGCAGTACGTC. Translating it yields CASSDQGLSYEQYV.